This T cell receptor (beta chain) appears in the sequencing data of a study of blood T cell repertoires in COVID-19. Whole-study context: T cells, B-cell-depleted T cells, or PBMCs provided the cDNA or gDNA that served as material.

In Seattle, patients joined the study during active infection and were tracked longitudinally. Trimming took 7 bases from V and 6 from J; bases not matched to a gene: 14. The length of the CDR3 is 17 residues. Germline loops: CDR1 SGHTA, CDR2 FQGNSA. The protocol was immunoSEQ multiplex PCR, while the TCRdb copy is restricted to in-frame clones and leaves out a portion. Of more than 200,000 clones in the sample, more than 85% were seen once. Input material: peripheral blood. This TCR derives from a woman in her sixties or seventies with COVID-19, enrolled during active disease. The V gene is TRBV7-2, the J gene TRBJ2-2; 10 bases match TRBD2. CDR3 bases: TGTGCCAGCACCAACCTTCCCCAGCGGGAGGGATCCGGGGAGCTGTTTTTT. Translating it yields CASTNLPQREGSGELFF.